A single sample gave rise to the 13 T cell receptor beta chains below, sequenced in a study of blood T cells in healthy people across ages. PCR was performed a second time for 7 to 11 cycles using a sample-barcoded 5' primer and a J-beta primer mix. TCRdb independently ran MiXCR on the 5' RACE reads; one entry per CDR3 protein. The sample shows around 970,000 distinct CDR3 sequences, around 54% of them seen only once. The material sequenced was blood. These receptors were obtained from a woman aged 60-70 years in good health.

Regarding this clonotype: A junction boundary mismatches the germline segment, possibly from a read error. The rearrangement uses TRBV4-1 and TRBJ2-7; maybe TRBD2 (6 bases). The CDR3 runs to 16 residues. Per germline, CDR1 MGHRA and CDR2 YSYEKL. CDR3 nucleotides: TGCGCCTGCAGCCAAGTCTTAGCGGTTAGCTCCTACGAGCAGTACTTC. Protein product: CACSQVLAVSSYEQYF.

As to this clonotype: The junction differs from germline at one of its ends, possibly a read error. This rearrangement joins TRBV6-2 or TRBV6-3 to TRBJ2-1; D remains ambiguous. CDR1 MNHEY and CDR2 SVGEGT come from the germline V gene. CDR3 length: 14 amino acids. CDR3 region: CASSDSSLTNEQFF. For the CDR3, the DNA is TGTGCCAGCAGTGACTCTTCCCTAACCAATGAGCAGTTCTTC.

V is TRBV7-6 and J is TRBJ2-1, with D perhaps being TRBD1 or TRBD2 (7 bases each). Per germline, CDR1 SGHVS and CDR2 FNYEAQ. The CDR3 covers 13 residues. The V end was cut by 6 bases, the J end by 8 bases, with 14 bases between. The CDR3 nucleotides are TGTGCCAGCAGAGCGGGGACAGTTTATGAGCAGTTCTTC. Residues: CASRAGTVYEQFF.

The rearrangement links TRBV20-1 to TRBJ1-5; D ambiguous. V lost 3 bases, J lost 0 bases, and 6 bases lay in between. The CDR3 is 13 amino acids. Germline V gene data show CDR1 as DFQATT and CDR2 as SNEGSKA (reference sequence). The CDR3 loop reads CSARGSSNQPQHF. In nucleotides, the CDR3 is TGCAGTGCTAGGGGGAGTAGCAATCAGCCCCAGCATTTT.

This clonotype was seen a handful of times. This chain connects TRBV27 to TRBJ1-1, with 7 nucleotides matching TRBD1. V was clipped by 6 bases and J by 8 bases; unmatched bases: 9. Germline lookup yields CDR1 MNHEY and CDR2 SMNVEV (reference sequence). CDR3 length: 13 amino acids. This CDR3 reads CASSLFAGQEAFF. The CDR3 DNA sequence: TGTGCCAGCAGCCTTTTTGCGGGACAGGAAGCTTTCTTT.

The chain recombines TRBV4-3 with TRBJ2-5; the match to TRBD2 covers 11 bases. The end of the DNA fits TRBJ2-7 better, so the J call may be wrong. There are 16 residues in the CDR3. CDR1 and CDR2 from the germline V gene are LGHNA and YSLEER. As DNA, the CDR3 is TGCGCCAGCAGCCAAGATACGTCTAGCGGGAGGTACGAGCAGTACTTC. The encoded protein is CASSQDTSSGRYEQYF.

The sample holds a few counts of this clonotype. The chain has TRBV5-1 and TRBJ2-1; TRBD2 aligns across 8 bases. Germline values: CDR1 SGHRS, CDR2 YFSETQ. V was clipped by 0 bases and J by 7 bases; unmatched bases: 6. CDR3 length equals 15 residues. CDR3 sequence: CASSLVSGKWNEQFF. CDR3 bases: TGCGCCAGCAGCTTGGTTAGCGGGAAATGGAATGAGCAGTTCTTC. The entire variable domain, with the rest obtained from reference TRBV5-1 and TRBJ2-1, is as follows: KAGVTQTPRYLIKTRGQQVTLSCSPISGHRSVSWYQQTPGQGLQFLFEYFSETQRNKGNFPGRFSGRQFSNSRSEMNVSTLELGDSALYLCASSLVSGKWNEQFFGPGTRLTVL.

V is TRBV21-1 and J is TRBJ2-7. The J call may be mistaken, given a closer DNA end match to TRBJ2-5. TRBV21-1 is a documented pseudogene. The CDR3 consists of 14 residues. The CDR3 is CASSKVGSQETQYF. CDR3 coding DNA: TGTGCCAGCAGCAAAGTAGGCAGCCAAGAGACCCAGTACTTC.

This clonotype was found many times. This chain connects TRBV28 to TRBJ2-7, with a tentative D call TRBD1 (5 bases). V lost 7 bases to trimming and J lost 4 bases, with 23 bases between them. The CDR3 runs to 16 residues. Germline V gene lookup returns CDR1 MDHEN and CDR2 SYDVKM. This chain's CDR3 is CASTLGAGNPLYEQYF. Written as DNA, the CDR3 is TGTGCCAGCACCCTTGGGGCCGGAAATCCCCTTTACGAGCAGTACTTC.

V and J are TRBV12-3 or TRBV12-4 and TRBJ2-5; D is unresolved. V was clipped by 1 base and J by 1 base, with 10 bases between them. The CDR3 sequence is 15 residues long. The CDR3 DNA follows: TGTGCCAGCAGTTTAGTTGGGCTGACCCAAGAGACCCAGTACTTC. It codes for CASSLVGLTQETQYF.

The chain's CDR3 is CASGQGLTQYF. The CDR3 nucleotides are TGCGCCAGCGGACAGGGCCTGACCCAGTACTTC. V is TRBV5-1 and J is TRBJ2-5, with 8 bases lining up with TRBD1. V was clipped by 7 bases and J by 7 bases; unmatched bases: 3. Germline values: CDR1 SGHRS, CDR2 YFSETQ. The CDR3 runs to 11 residues.

This chain links TRBV6-2 or TRBV6-3 with TRBJ2-1, with D tentatively TRBD1 or TRBD2 (5 bases each). Germline CDR1 and CDR2: MNHEY and SVGEGT. CDR3 length equals 15 residues. Between the trimmed V and J ends, which lost 8 bases and 4 bases, there was a span of 18 bases. CDR3 amino acids: CASGTTSTKYNEQFF. CDR3 bases: TGTGCCAGCGGGACCACCAGCACTAAATACAATGAGCAGTTCTTC.

This chain uses TRBV12-3 or TRBV12-4 with TRBJ1-2; the match to TRBD1 covers 8 bases. This CDR3 spans 14 amino acids. J lost 6 bases, V lost 6 bases, and 9 bases had no gene match. The CDR3 loop is CASSPGRGLDGYTF. CDR3 DNA: TGTGCCAGCAGCCCCGGCAGGGGGCTGGATGGCTACACCTTC.